This TCR beta chain was sequenced during a study of T cell changes during pregnancy in multiple sclerosis. There are a few counts of this clone. Assay: immunoSEQ multiplex PCR; the TCRdb copy retains only in-frame clones and omits some. This table has about 100,000 clones, almost 95% appearing once. CDR3 length: 14 amino acids. CDR1 and CDR2 from the germline V gene are MRHNA and SNTAGT. The V segment lost 6 bases and the J segment 4 bases; nucleotides outside the gene matches: 3. This receptor was identified in a female donor with multiple sclerosis, enrolled in a pregnancy study. This chain joins TRBV6-4 and TRBJ1-5; 10 bases are a match to TRBD1. The sample here was peripheral blood, taken before pregnancy. The CDR3 DNA reads TGTGCCAGCAGGACGGGACAGGGGAATCAGCCCCAGCATTTT. Protein product: CASRTGQGNQPQHF.